One sample yielded the 32 T cell receptor beta chains listed below, sequenced in a study of T cells in Graves' hyperthyroidism and ophthalmopathy. TCR beta CDR3 sequences were amplified from RNA transcripts. First-round RT-PCR targeting the TCR CDR3 was performed with the HTBI primer set. TCRdb passed the multiplex PCR reads through MiXCR, listing each CDR3 protein once. This table holds 650,000 to 750,000 distinct CDR3 sequences, 13% to 15% found once. The sequencing input was blood. Every receptor here comes from a woman between 18 and 29 years old with Graves' hyperthyroidism.

A few counts support this clonotype. V is TRBV6-1 and J is TRBJ2-7, with 8 bases aligning to TRBD2. J gave up 6 bases and V 6 bases, and 10 bases lay outside the gene matches. The CDR3 runs to 14 residues. Germline V lookup: CDR1 MNHNS, CDR2 SASEGT. CDR3 residues: CASRRPGGRSEQYF. CDR3 bases: TGTGCCAGCAGGCGCCCGGGGGGGCGGAGCGAGCAGTACTTC.

The V call is TRBV11-2, the J call TRBJ2-2, with 7 bases matching TRBD2. V shed 3 bases, J shed 4 bases, and the junction held 8 bases outside the gene matches. Germline V gene data show CDR1 as SGHAT and CDR2 as FQNNGV. The CDR3 extends over 16 amino acids. The CDR3 nucleotides read TGTGCCAGCAGCTTCCGGGGAGGGGTCAGCACCGGGGAGCTGTTTTTT. Translated: CASSFRGGVSTGELFF.

The chain has TRBV13 and TRBJ2-3; D possibly corresponds to TRBD2 (6 bases). The CDR3 spans 15 residues. Germline CDR1 reads PRHDT; CDR2 reads FYEKMQ (reference sequence). Trimming pared 4 bases from V and 1 base from J, leaving 12 bases between. The CDR3 coding sequence is TGTGCCAGCAGCTCACGGGAGTCGGGCACAGATACGCAGTATTTT. This codes for CASSSRESGTDTQYF.

This clonotype came up many times. This chain connects TRBV27 to TRBJ2-1; 10 bases line up with TRBD1. CDR1 and CDR2 (germline): MNHEY, SMNVEV (reference sequence). With V trimmed by 4 bases and J by 12 bases, 12 bases remained unmatched. The CDR3 sequence is 15 residues long. CDR3 in amino acids: CASSWGGQGKLGQFF. The CDR3 bases are TGTGCCAGCAGTTGGGGGGGACAGGGGAAGTTAGGGCAGTTCTTC.

This clonotype was seen a handful of times. A read error may explain this, as a much larger clone is one base away. This rearrangement joins TRBV28 to TRBJ2-3; 8 bases are shared with TRBD2. Germline loops: CDR1 MDHEN, CDR2 SYDVKM. This CDR3 is built from 17 residues. Trimming cost V 11 bases and J 1 base; bases outside gene matches: 17. DNA of the CDR3: TGTGCCGGCACCTACCCCTTAGCGGGATACGGCACAGATACGCAGTATTTT. It codes for CAGTYPLAGYGTDTQYF.

This clonotype was counted only a few times. J is TRBJ2-1 and V is TRBV20-1, with unresolved D. V was trimmed by 4 bases and J by 10 bases, leaving 14 bases between them. Germline values: CDR1 DFQATT, CDR2 SNEGSKA (reference sequence). This CDR3 spans 12 amino acids. CDR3 sequence (DNA): TGCAGTGCTACGGCCCTCCTCGGAGAGCAGTTCTTC. Translation: CSATALLGEQFF.

The J gene is TRBJ2-3, the V gene TRBV4-1, with D hard to call. V was pared by 0 bases and J by 1 base, with 8 bases between. Germline CDR1 reads MGHRA; CDR2 reads YSYEKL. The CDR3 consists of 15 residues. The CDR3, as DNA: TGCGCCAGCAGCCAAGATGCGGTACGCACAGATACGCAGTATTTT. This translates into CASSQDAVRTDTQYF.

This clonotype occurred a few times. The V and J genes are TRBV7-2 and TRBJ2-1, with 7 nucleotides matching TRBD1. V shed 3 bases, J shed 3 bases, and the junction held 2 bases outside the gene matches. The CDR3 has 14 amino acids. From germline, CDR1 is SGHTA and CDR2 FQGNSA. CDR3 sequence: CASSFRTGYNEQFF. Written as DNA, the CDR3 is TGTGCCAGCAGCTTCCGGACAGGCTACAATGAGCAGTTCTTC.

CDR3 coding DNA: TGTGCCAGCACAGGAGCTAGCTCCGAGCAGTACTTC. Translating it yields CASTGASSEQYF. The gene calls are TRBV18 and TRBJ2-7; D might be TRBD1 or TRBD2, each matching 5 bases. Looked up from germline, CDR1 is KGHSH and CDR2 is LQKENI. V was cut by 8 bases and J by 6 bases, with 14 bases left in between. The CDR3 totals 12 residues.

V and J are TRBV20-1 and TRBJ1-1, with D possibly being TRBD1 (6 bases). Trimming took off 3 bases at V and 1 base at J, with 9 bases between the two ends. Germline CDR1 reads DFQATT; CDR2 reads SNEGSKA (reference sequence). CDR3 length: 13 amino acids. DNA for the CDR3: TGCAGTGCTAGTGGGGGGGCGAACACTGAAGCTTTCTTT. Its protein is CSASGGANTEAFF.

This clonotype was seen at least ten times. The gene calls are TRBV20-1 and TRBJ1-1, with D unresolved. The V end was cut by 3 bases, the J end by 0 bases, with 11 bases between. CDR1 and CDR2 (germline): DFQATT, SNEGSKA (reference sequence). The CDR3 loop spans 14 amino acids. The chain's CDR3 is CSARSGAVNTEAFF. The CDR3 DNA reads TGCAGTGCTAGGTCGGGAGCAGTGAACACTGAAGCTTTCTTT.

This clonotype appeared many times. The chain carries TRBV7-3 and TRBJ1-6, with a possible D match to TRBD1 (6 bases). Trimming cost V 5 bases and J 2 bases, with 10 bases left between them. Per the germline V gene, CDR1 is SGHTA and CDR2 is FQGTGA. The CDR3 extends over 15 amino acids. The CDR3 reads CASSLTGTYNSPLHF. The CDR3 nucleotides are TGTGCCAGCAGCCTCACAGGGACCTATAATTCACCCCTCCACTTT.

At least ten counts were recorded for this clonotype. The V call is TRBV30, the J call TRBJ1-5; tentatively, D is TRBD1 (5 bases). The CDR3 runs to 15 residues. V was trimmed by 2 bases and J by 3 bases, leaving 14 bases between them. Germline lookup yields CDR1 GTSNPN and CDR2 SVGIG (reference sequence). CDR3: CAWSRTGEVNQPQHF. The CDR3 DNA follows: TGTGCCTGGAGTAGAACAGGAGAAGTCAATCAGCCCCAGCATTTT.

This clonotype occurred many times. This CDR3 is CASSQAGQGYNEQFF. The CDR3 coding sequence is TGTGCCAGCAGCCAGGCCGGACAGGGCTACAATGAGCAGTTCTTC. This chain connects TRBV3-1 to TRBJ2-1; TRBD1 agrees at 8 bases. V lost 3 bases and J lost 3; bases outside the gene matches: 4. This CDR3 comprises 15 residues. The germline V gene has CDR1 LGHDT and CDR2 YNNKEL (reference sequence).

The rearrangement links TRBV10-3 to TRBJ2-1; maybe TRBD1 (6 bases). The CDR3 has 21 residues. The V and J ends lost 6 bases and 0 bases respectively, with 30 bases between them. CDR1 is ENHRY, CDR2 SYGVKD, per germline. This chain's CDR3 is CAISRGRTPLGMWPSYNEQFF. CDR3 nucleotides: TGTGCCATCAGCAGGGGACGGACTCCCCTGGGTATGTGGCCCTCCTACAATGAGCAGTTCTTC.

This clonotype was detected many times. This rearrangement joins TRBV28 to TRBJ2-3; D remains ambiguous. This CDR3 contains 14 residues. The ends were cut back, 5 bases at V and 7 bases at J, with 16 bases in the middle. Per the germline V gene, CDR1 is MDHEN and CDR2 is SYDVKM. The DNA of the CDR3 is TGTGCCAGCAGTCCGACGGGTAGACGTTATACGCAGTATTTT. Translation gives CASSPTGRRYTQYF.

This clonotype was found many times. The chain combines TRBV20-1 with TRBJ2-3; the D gene is possibly TRBD1 (5 bases). CDR3 length: 12 amino acids. Germline V gene lookup returns CDR1 DFQATT and CDR2 SNEGSKA (reference sequence). V lost 0 bases to trimming and J lost 6 bases, with 7 bases between them. The CDR3 DNA follows: TGCAGTGCTAGAGACAGGGTGGATACGCAGTATTTT. Residues: CSARDRVDTQYF.

This sequence joins TRBV20-1 and TRBJ2-1; 9 bases are a match to TRBD2. With V trimmed by 0 bases and J by 3 bases, 3 bases remained unmatched. The CDR3 contains 15 residues. Germline-derived CDR1 and CDR2 are DFQATT and SNEGSKA (reference sequence). The CDR3 region is CSAREGGRDYNEQFF. CDR3 in DNA: TGCAGTGCTAGAGAGGGCGGGAGGGACTACAATGAGCAGTTCTTC.

This clonotype was counted only a few times. J is TRBJ2-5 and V is TRBV10-2; TRBD1 matches at 7 bases. Germline trimming cut 2 bases from V and 5 bases from J; bases unmatched to any gene: 14. The CDR3 covers 17 residues. Germline V gene lookup returns CDR1 WSHSY and CDR2 SAAADI. The CDR3 nucleotides are TGCGCCAGCAGTGAGAGGGACAGACGAAACCTACGGGAGACCCAGTACTTC. Its protein product is CASSERDRRNLRETQYF.

This clonotype was picked up many times. V gene TRBV4-2 combines with J gene TRBJ2-7; tentatively, D is TRBD1 (7 bases). The CDR3 runs to 16 residues. Germline V lookup: CDR1 LGHNA, CDR2 YNFKEQ. Trimming cost V 1 base and J 4 bases, with 17 bases left between them. The CDR3 spells CASSQAIQGGVYEQYF. CDR3 DNA sequence: TGTGCCAGCAGCCAAGCTATCCAGGGGGGAGTTTACGAGCAGTACTTC.

CDR3 amino acids: CASSLPGRPPYEQYF. The CDR3 region has the DNA TGCGCCAGCAGCTTGCCGGGACGACCTCCCTACGAGCAGTACTTC. The rearrangement joins TRBV5-1 to TRBJ2-7; TRBD1 or TRBD2 may be the D gene (5 bases each). Trimming removed 1 base from V and 2 bases from J, with 13 bases in between. Germline CDR1 SGHRS, CDR2 YFSETQ. The CDR3 is 15 amino acids.

This clonotype was seen repeatedly, ten times or more. The J gene is TRBJ2-1, the V gene TRBV2; TRBD2 might be the D (6 bases). CDR3 length: 12 amino acids. V lost 6 bases, J lost 9 bases, and 12 bases lay in between. In germline, CDR1 is SNHLY, CDR2 FYNNEI. The CDR3 here is CASRRTSFEQFF. The CDR3, as DNA: TGTGCCAGCAGGCGAACTAGCTTTGAGCAGTTCTTC.

As regards this clonotype: This could be a read error, since a much larger clone is one nucleotide away. The J gene is TRBJ2-1, the V gene TRBV6-1; D could derive from TRBD1 or TRBD2 (5 bases each). The length of the CDR3 is 13 residues. From germline, CDR1 is MNHNS and CDR2 SASEGT. Trimming removed 11 bases from V and 3 bases from J, with 14 bases in between. This CDR3 is CAGPRDDYNEQFF. CDR3 coding DNA: TGTGCCGGACCCCGGGACGACTACAATGAGCAGTTCTTC.

A few counts support this clonotype. This sequence joins TRBV4-1 and TRBJ1-4; D is unclear. The V end was cut by 4 bases, the J end by 4 bases, with 7 bases between. The CDR3 is 13 amino acids. Germline assignment: CDR1 MGHRA and CDR2 YSYEKL. The CDR3 bases are TGCGCCAGCAGCCGTGTTAATAATGAAAAACTGTTTTTT. It yields the protein CASSRVNNEKLFF.

This clonotype was seen a handful of times. The rearrangement joins TRBV7-2 to TRBJ2-1; D is undetermined. CDR1 and CDR2 (germline): SGHTA, FQGNSA. V dropped 0 bases and J dropped 4 bases, with 10 bases sitting between them. The CDR3 spans 15 residues. CDR3 in DNA: TGTGCCAGCAGCTTAGCACAGATCCTTTACAATGAGCAGTTCTTC. Residues: CASSLAQILYNEQFF.

Only a few counts were recorded for this clonotype. The rearrangement uses TRBV7-9 and TRBJ2-1; D not resolved. The CDR3 spans 13 residues. In germline, CDR1 is SEHNR, CDR2 FQNEAQ (reference sequence). Trimming removed 6 bases from V and 5 bases from J, with 11 bases in between. CDR3 nucleotides: TGTGCCAGCAGGGCGGCCGGCGACAATGAGCAGTTCTTC. Protein sequence: CASRAAGDNEQFF.

This clonotype has at least ten counts. This rearrangement joins TRBV30 to TRBJ2-1; 7 bases fit TRBD2. Trimming at V came to 5 bases and at J to 10 bases, leaving 5 bases not matched to a gene. The germline gives CDR1 GTSNPN, CDR2 SVGIG (reference sequence). The CDR3 runs 11 residues. The CDR3 region has the DNA TGTGCCTGGGGAAAGCGGGAAGAGCAGTTCTTC. This codes for CAWGKREEQFF.

The V gene is TRBV14, the J gene TRBJ1-4; D unresolved. The V end lost 2 bases, the J end lost 3 bases, and 10 bases lay between the germline ends. This CDR3 is built from 15 residues. From germline, CDR1 is SGHDN and CDR2 FVKESK. The CDR3 protein is CASSQRRVPNEKLFF. CDR3 nucleotide sequence: TGTGCCAGCAGCCAAAGGAGGGTGCCTAATGAAAAACTGTTTTTT.

In this sample, this clonotype turned up many times. The chain uses TRBV6-1 and TRBJ2-3; no firm D call. The germline V and J ends were trimmed by 1 base and 0 bases, with 8 bases remaining between them. The CDR3 spans 15 residues. Germline CDR1 reads MNHNS; CDR2 reads SASEGT. CDR3 protein: CASSEEGSSTDTQYF. DNA for the CDR3: TGTGCCAGCAGTGAAGAAGGGTCTAGCACAGATACGCAGTATTTT.

This clonotype was picked up many times. The chain recombines TRBV18 with TRBJ2-3; D is uncertain. Germline assignment: CDR1 KGHSH and CDR2 LQKENI. The CDR3 has 14 amino acids. Deletions cut 3 bases from V and 0 bases from J, with 7 bases between. The CDR3 region is CASSPTSSTDTQYF. Written as DNA, the CDR3 is TGTGCCAGCTCACCCACATCGAGCACAGATACGCAGTATTTT. Full variable domain (remainder filled in from reference TRBV18 and TRBJ2-3): NAGVMQNPRHLVRRRGQEARLRCSPMKGHSHVYWYRQLPEEGLKFMVYLQKENIIDESGMPKERFSAEFPKEGPSILRIQQVVRGDSAAYFCASSPTSSTDTQYFGPGTRLTVL.

This clonotype has a count of ten or more. The chain employs TRBV28 and TRBJ2-5; TRBD2 matches 9 bases. There are 17 residues in the CDR3. The V and J ends lost 4 bases and 2 bases, in that order; junction bases with no gene match: 11. CDR1 is MDHEN, CDR2 SYDVKM, per germline. CDR3 amino acids: CASSSPSGADIQETQYF. The CDR3 bases are TGTGCCAGCAGTTCACCTAGCGGGGCCGACATTCAAGAGACCCAGTACTTC.

This chain connects TRBV6-1 to TRBJ1-5; D call uncertain. This CDR3 comprises 15 residues. Germline lookup yields CDR1 MNHNS and CDR2 SASEGT. Trimming removed 8 bases from V and 3 bases from J, with 17 bases in between. As DNA, the CDR3 is TGTGCCAGCCGACCCCCCGGCCTCGTCAATCAGCCCCAGCATTTT. Protein product: CASRPPGLVNQPQHF.